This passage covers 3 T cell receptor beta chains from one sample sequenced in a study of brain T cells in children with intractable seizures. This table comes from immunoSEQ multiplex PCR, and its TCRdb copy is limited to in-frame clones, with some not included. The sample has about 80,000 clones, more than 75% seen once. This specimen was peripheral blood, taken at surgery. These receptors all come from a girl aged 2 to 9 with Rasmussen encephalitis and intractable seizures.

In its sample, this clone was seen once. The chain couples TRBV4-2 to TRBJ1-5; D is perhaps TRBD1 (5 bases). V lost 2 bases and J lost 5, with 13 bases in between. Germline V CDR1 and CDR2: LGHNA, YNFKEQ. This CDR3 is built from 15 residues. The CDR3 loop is CASSQFGDRDQPQHF. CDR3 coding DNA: TGTGCCAGCAGCCAATTTGGGGACCGAGATCAGCCCCAGCATTTT.

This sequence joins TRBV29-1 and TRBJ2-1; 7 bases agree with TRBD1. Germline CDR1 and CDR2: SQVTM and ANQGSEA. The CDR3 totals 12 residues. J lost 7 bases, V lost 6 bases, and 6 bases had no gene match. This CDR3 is CSVRTGTNEQFF. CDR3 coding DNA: TGCAGCGTCAGGACAGGTACGAATGAGCAGTTCTTC.

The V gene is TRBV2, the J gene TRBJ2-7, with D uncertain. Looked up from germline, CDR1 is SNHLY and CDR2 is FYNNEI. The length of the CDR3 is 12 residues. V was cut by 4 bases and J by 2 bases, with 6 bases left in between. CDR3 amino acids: CASSGGTYEQYF. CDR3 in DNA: TGTGCCAGCAGTGGGGGTACCTACGAGCAGTACTTC.